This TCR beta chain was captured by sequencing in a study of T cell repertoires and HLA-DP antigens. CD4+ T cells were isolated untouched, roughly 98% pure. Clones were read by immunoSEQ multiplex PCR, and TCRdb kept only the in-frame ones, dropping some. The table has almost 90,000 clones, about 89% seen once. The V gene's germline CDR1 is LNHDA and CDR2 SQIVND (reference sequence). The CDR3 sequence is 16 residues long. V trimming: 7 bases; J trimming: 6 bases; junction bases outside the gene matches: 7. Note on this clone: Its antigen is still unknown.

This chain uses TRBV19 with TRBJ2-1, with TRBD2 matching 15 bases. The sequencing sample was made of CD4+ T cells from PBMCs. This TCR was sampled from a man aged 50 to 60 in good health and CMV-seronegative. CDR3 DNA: TGTGCCAGTACCTCACCGGGACTAGCGGGAGGCAATGAGCAGTTCTTC. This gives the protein CASTSPGLAGGNEQFF.